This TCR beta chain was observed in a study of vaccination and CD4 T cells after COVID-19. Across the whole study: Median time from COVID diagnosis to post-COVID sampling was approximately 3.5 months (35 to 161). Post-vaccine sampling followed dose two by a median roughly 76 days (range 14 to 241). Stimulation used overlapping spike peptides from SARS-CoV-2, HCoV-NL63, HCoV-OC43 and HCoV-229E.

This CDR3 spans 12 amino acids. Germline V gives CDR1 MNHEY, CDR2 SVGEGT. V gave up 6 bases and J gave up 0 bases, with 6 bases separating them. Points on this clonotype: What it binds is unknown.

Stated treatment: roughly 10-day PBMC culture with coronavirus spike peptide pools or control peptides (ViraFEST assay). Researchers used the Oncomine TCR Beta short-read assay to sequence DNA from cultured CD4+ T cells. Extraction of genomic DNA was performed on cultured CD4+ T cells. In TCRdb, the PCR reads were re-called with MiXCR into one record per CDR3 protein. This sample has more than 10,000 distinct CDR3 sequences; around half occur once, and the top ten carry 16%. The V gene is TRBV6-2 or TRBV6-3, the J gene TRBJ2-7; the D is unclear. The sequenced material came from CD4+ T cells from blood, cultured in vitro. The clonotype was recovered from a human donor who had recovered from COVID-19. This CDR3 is CASSSDSYEQYF. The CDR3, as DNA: TGTGCCAGCAGCTCCGACTCCTACGAGCAGTACTTC.